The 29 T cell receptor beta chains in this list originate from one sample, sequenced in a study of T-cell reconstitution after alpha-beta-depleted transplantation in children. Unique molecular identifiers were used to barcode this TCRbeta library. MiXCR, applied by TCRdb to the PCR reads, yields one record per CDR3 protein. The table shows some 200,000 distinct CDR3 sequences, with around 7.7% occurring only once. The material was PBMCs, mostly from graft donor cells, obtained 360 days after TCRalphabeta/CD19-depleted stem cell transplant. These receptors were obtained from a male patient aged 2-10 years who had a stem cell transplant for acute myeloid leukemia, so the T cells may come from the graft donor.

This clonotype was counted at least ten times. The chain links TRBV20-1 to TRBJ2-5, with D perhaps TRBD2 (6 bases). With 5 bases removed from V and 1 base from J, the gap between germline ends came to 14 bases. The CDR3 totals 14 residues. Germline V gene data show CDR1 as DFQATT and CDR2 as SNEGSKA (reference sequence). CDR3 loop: CSADLWEAQETQYF. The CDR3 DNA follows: TGCAGTGCTGATTTGTGGGAGGCCCAAGAGACCCAGTACTTC.

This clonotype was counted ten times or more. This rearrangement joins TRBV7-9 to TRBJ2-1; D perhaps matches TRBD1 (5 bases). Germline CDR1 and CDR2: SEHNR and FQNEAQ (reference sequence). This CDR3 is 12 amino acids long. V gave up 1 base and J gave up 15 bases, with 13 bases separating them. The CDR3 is CASSLDDSRRFF. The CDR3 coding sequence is TGTGCCAGCAGCTTAGACGACAGTAGGCGGTTCTTC.

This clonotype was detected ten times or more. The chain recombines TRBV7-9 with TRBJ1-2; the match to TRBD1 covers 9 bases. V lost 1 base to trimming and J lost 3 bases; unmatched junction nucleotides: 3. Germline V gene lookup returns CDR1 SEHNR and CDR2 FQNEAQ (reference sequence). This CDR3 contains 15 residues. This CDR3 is CASSLGTGVDYGYTF. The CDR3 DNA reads TGTGCCAGCAGCTTAGGGACAGGGGTGGACTATGGCTACACCTTC.

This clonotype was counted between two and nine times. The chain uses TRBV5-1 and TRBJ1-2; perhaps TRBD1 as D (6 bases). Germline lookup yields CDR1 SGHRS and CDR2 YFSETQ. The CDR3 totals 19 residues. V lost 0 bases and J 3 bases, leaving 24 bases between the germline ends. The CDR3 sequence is CASSLDFPYPNRVDYGYTF. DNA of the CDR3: TGCGCCAGCAGCTTGGATTTCCCCTATCCGAACAGGGTTGACTATGGCTACACCTTC. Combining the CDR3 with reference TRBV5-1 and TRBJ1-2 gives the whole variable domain KAGVTQTPRYLIKTRGQQVTLSCSPISGHRSVSWYQQTPGQGLQFLFEYFSETQRNKGNFPGRFSGRQFSNSRSEMNVSTLELGDSALYLCASSLDFPYPNRVDYGYTFGSGTRLTVV.

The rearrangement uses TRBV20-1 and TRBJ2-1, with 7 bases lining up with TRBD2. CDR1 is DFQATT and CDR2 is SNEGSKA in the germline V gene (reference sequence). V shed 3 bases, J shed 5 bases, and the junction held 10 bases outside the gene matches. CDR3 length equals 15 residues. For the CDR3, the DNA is TGCAGTGCTAGGACCGCGGGAGAGTCCCACAATGAGCAGTTCTTC. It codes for CSARTAGESHNEQFF.

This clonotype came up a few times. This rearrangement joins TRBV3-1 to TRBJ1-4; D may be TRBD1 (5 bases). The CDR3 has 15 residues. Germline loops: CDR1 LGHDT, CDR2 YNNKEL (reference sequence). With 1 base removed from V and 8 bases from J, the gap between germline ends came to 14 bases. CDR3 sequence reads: CASSQVIRASEKLFF. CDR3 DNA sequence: TGTGCCAGCAGCCAAGTGATCAGGGCCTCAGAAAAACTGTTTTTT. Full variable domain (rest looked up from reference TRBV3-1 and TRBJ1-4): DTAVSQTPKYLVTQMGNDKSIKCEQNLGHDTMYWYKQDSKKFLKIMFSYNNKELIINETVPNRFSPKSPDKAHLNLHINSLELGDSAVYFCASSQVIRASEKLFFGSGTQLSVL.

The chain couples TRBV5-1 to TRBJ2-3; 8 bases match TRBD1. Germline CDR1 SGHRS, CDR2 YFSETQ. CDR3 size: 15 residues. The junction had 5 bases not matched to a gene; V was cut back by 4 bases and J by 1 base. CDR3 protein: CASSQPTGGTDTQYF. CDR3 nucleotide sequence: TGCGCCAGCAGCCAGCCGACAGGGGGCACAGATACGCAGTATTTT.

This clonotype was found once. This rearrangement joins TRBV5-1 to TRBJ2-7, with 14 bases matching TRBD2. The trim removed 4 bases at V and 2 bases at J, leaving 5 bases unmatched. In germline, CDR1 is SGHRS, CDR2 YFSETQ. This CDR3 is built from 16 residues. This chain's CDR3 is CASSPGTSGGTYEQYV. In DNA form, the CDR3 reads TGCGCCAGCAGCCCAGGGACTAGCGGGGGAACCTACGAGCAGTACGTC.

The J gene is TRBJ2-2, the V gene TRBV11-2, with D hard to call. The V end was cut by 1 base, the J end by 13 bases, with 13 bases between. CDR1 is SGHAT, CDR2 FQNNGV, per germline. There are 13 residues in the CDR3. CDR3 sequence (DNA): TGTGCCAGCAGCTTAGGAGCGTATGCGAGGCTGTTTTTT. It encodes CASSLGAYARLFF.

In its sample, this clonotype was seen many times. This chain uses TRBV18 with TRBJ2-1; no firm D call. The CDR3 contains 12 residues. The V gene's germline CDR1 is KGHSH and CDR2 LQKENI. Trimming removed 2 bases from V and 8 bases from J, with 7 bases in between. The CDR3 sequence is CASSPSMDEQFF. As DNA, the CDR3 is TGTGCCAGCTCACCATCGATGGATGAGCAGTTCTTC.

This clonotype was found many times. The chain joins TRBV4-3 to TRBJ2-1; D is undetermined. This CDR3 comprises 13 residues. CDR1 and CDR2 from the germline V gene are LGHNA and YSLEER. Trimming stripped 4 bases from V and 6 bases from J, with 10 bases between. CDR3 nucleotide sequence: TGCGCCAGCAGCCCGTCACATTCCAATGAGCAGTTCTTC. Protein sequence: CASSPSHSNEQFF.

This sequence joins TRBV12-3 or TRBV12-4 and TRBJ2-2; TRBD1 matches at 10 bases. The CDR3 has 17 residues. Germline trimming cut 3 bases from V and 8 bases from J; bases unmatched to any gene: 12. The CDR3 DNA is TGTGCCAGCAGTTTCCCGGGGACAGGGGACTCCGGGGGGGAGCTGTTTTTT. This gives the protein CASSFPGTGDSGGELFF.

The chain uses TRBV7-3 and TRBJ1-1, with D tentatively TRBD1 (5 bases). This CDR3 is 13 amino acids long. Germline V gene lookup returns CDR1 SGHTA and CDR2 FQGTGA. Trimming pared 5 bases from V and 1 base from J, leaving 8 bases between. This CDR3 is CASSQGPNTEAFF. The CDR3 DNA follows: TGTGCCAGCAGCCAGGGACCGAACACTGAAGCTTTCTTT.

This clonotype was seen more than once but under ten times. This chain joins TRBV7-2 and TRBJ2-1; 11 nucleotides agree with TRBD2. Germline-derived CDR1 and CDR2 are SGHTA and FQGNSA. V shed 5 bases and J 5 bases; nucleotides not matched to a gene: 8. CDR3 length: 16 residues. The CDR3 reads CASSQTSGSGDNEQFF. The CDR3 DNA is TGTGCCAGCAGCCAAACTAGCGGGAGTGGGGACAATGAGCAGTTCTTC.

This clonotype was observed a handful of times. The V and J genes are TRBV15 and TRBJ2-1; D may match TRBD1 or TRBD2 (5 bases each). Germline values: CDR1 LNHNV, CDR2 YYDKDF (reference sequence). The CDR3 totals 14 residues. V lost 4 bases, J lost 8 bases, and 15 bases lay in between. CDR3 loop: CATSTGPRLDEQFF. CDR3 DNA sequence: TGTGCCACCAGCACGGGACCGCGGTTAGATGAGCAGTTCTTC.

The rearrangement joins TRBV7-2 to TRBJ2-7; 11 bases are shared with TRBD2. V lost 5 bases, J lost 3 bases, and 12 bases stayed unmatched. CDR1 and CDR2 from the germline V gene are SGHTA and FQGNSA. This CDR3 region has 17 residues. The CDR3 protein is CASSVRVTSGKGYEQYF. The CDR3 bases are TGTGCCAGCAGCGTCCGAGTGACTAGCGGGAAAGGCTACGAGCAGTACTTC.

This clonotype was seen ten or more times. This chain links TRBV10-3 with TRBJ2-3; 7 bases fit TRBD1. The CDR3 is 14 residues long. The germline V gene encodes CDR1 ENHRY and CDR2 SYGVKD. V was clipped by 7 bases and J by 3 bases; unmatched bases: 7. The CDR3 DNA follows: TGTGCCATCACCCCTGGGACAGATACAGATACGCAGTATTTT. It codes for CAITPGTDTDTQYF.

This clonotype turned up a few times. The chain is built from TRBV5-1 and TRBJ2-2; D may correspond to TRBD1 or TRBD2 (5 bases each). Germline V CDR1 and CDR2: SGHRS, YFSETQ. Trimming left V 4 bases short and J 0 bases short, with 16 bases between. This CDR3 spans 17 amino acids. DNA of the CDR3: TGCGCCAGCAGCCACCACGGGGCGACCCCGAACACCGGGGAGCTGTTTTTT. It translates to CASSHHGATPNTGELFF.

The CDR3 DNA follows: TGTGCCAGCAGTTACATGGAGCAAGAGACCCAGTACTTC. As protein: CASSYMEQETQYF. V gene TRBV6-2 or TRBV6-3 combines with J gene TRBJ2-5; D remains unclear. V dropped 2 bases and J dropped 2 bases, with 6 bases sitting between them. The germline gives CDR1 MNHEY, CDR2 SVGEGT. This CDR3 has 13 amino acids.

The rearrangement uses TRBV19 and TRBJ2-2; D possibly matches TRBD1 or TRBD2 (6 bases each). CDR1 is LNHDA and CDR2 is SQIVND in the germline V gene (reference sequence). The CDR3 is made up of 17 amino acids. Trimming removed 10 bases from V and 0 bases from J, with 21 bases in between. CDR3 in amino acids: CATERSRGLANTGELFF. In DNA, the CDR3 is TGTGCCACCGAGAGGTCTCGGGGGCTCGCGAACACCGGGGAGCTGTTTTTT.

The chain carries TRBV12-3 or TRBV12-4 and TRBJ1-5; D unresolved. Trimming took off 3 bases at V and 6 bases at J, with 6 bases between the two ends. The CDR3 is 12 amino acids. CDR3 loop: CASSFGSQPQHF. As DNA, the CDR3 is TGTGCCAGCAGTTTTGGTAGTCAGCCCCAGCATTTT.

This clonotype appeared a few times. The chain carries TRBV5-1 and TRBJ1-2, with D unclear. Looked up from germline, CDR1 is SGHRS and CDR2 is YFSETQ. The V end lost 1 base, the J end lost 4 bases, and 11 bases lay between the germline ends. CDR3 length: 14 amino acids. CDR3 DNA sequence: TGCGCCAGCAGCTTGTGGTCGGAGACCTATGGCTACACCTTC. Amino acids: CASSLWSETYGYTF.

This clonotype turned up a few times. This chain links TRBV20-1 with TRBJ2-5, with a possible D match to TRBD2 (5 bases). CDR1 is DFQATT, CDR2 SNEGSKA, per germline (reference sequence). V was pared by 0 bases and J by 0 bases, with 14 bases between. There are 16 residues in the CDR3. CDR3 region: CSARDLGGLNQETQYF. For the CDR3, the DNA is TGCAGTGCTAGAGATCTAGGTGGACTTAACCAAGAGACCCAGTACTTC.

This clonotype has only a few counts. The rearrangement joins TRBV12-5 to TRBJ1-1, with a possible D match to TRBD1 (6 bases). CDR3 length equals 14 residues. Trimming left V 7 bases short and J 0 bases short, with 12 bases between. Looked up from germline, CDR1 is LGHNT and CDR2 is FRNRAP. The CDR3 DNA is TGTGCTAGTGCCAGGGACAACATGAACACTGAAGCTTTCTTT. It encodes CASARDNMNTEAFF.

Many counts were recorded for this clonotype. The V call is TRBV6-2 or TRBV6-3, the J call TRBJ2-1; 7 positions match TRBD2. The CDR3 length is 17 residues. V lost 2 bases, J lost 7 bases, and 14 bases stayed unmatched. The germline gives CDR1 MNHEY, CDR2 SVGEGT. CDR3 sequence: CASSYDDLGREINEQFF. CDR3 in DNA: TGTGCCAGCAGTTACGACGATCTTGGGCGGGAGATAAATGAGCAGTTCTTC.

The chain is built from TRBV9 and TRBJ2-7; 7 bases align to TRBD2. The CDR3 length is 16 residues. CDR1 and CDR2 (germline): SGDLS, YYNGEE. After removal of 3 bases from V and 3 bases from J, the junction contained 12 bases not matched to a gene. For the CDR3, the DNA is TGTGCCAGCAGCGCCTCCCTAGCGGAGCCCTTCTACGAGCAGTACTTC. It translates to CASSASLAEPFYEQYF.

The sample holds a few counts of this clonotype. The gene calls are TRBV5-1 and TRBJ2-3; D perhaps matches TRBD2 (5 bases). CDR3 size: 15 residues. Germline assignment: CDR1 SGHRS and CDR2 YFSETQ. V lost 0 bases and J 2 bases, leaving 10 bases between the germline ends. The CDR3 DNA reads TGCGCCAGCAGCTTGGTTCTAGCCCACACAGATACGCAGTATTTT. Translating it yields CASSLVLAHTDTQYF.

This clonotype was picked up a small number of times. CDR3: CASSEPDRATGELFF. DNA of the CDR3: TGTGCCAGCAGTGAACCCGACAGAGCCACCGGGGAGCTGTTTTTT. The V gene is TRBV25-1, the J gene TRBJ2-2, with TRBD1 as a possible D gene (5 bases). Per germline, CDR1 MGHDK and CDR2 SYGVNS. V lost 2 bases and J 4 bases, leaving 11 bases between the germline ends. This CDR3 is 15 amino acids long.

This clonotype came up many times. The CDR3 region has the DNA TGTGCCAGCAGCTTAGAAGGGGTCGGGAGCACAGATACGCAGTATTTT. As protein: CASSLEGVGSTDTQYF. V and J are TRBV11-1 and TRBJ2-3, with a weak D call TRBD1 (5 bases). V lost 1 base and J 0 bases, leaving 11 bases between the germline ends. Germline loops: CDR1 SGHAT, CDR2 FQDESV (reference sequence). There are 16 residues in the CDR3.